Listed below are T cell receptor beta chains from one sample, sequenced in a study of beta chain features in type 1 diabetes. The method was immunoSEQ multiplex PCR; TCRdb's version includes in-frame clones alone and lacks a portion of them. The sample holds approximately 120,000 clones; 40% are singletons and the top ten take roughly 0.059%. Specimen: stem cell memory CD4+ T cells from blood. These receptors originate from a woman between 18 and 29 years old in good health. CDR3s include the opening cysteine and the closing phenylalanine or tryptophan. D genes are given only for firm matches. Clone sizes are given selectively: once, few, many, or a class where the clone is expanded.

TRBV6-4	NA	13	NA	TRBJ2-3	CASSDEASDTQYF	TGTGCCAGCAGTGACGAAGCGTCAGATACGCAGTATTTT
TRBV6-5	TRBD1	13	NA	TRBJ1-5	CATVGGTGQPQHF	TGTGCAACCGTAGGGGGGACAGGTCAGCCCCAGCATTTT
TRBV5-4	NA	13	NA	TRBJ2-7	CASSFGRDYEQYF	TGTGCCAGCAGCTTTGGCAGGGACTACGAGCAGTACTTC
TRBV4-3	NA	16	NA	TRBJ1-4	CASSHRLRTASEKLFF	TGCGCCAGCAGCCATAGATTGCGGACAGCGAGTGAAAAACTGTTTTTT
TRBV19	NA	13	NA	TRBJ1-1	CASNSGPFAEAFF	TGTGCCAGTAACTCAGGTCCCTTCGCTGAAGCTTTCTTT
TRBV2	TRBD2	15	NA	TRBJ2-5	CASSERLAGQETQYF	TGTGCCAGCTCTGAGAGACTAGCGGGGCAAGAGACCCAGTACTTC
TRBV4-1	NA	16	NA	TRBJ2-5	CASSQGSQGSQETQYF	TGCGCCAGCAGCCAAGGGTCACAGGGTTCCCAAGAGACCCAGTACTTC
TRBV5-6	NA	12	NA	TRBJ2-5	CASSPGFETQYF	TGTGCCAGCAGCCCCGGGTTTGAGACCCAGTACTTC
TRBV7-6	NA	18	NA	TRBJ1-2	CASSLAPPPGETNYGYTF	TGTGCCAGCAGCTTAGCCCCACCGCCAGGGGAGACTAACTATGGCTACACCTTC
TRBV5-1	TRBD2	16	NA	TRBJ2-1	CASSLAPSGAYNEQFF	TGCGCCAGCAGCTTGGCTCCTAGCGGGGCCTACAATGAGCAGTTCTTC
TRBV6-6	NA	14	few	TRBJ1-4	CASSLRTNHEKLFF	TGTGCCAGCAGTCTTCGGACAAACCATGAAAAACTGTTTTTT
TRBV18	TRBD1	15	NA	TRBJ1-5	CASSRGQGALQPQHF	TGTGCCAGCTCCCGAGGACAGGGGGCATTACAGCCCCAGCATTTT
TRBV10-3	NA	13	few	TRBJ2-1	CAPRGRGYNEQFF	TGTGCCCCCCGGGGGAGGGGGTACAATGAGCAGTTCTTC
TRBV5-8	NA	17	NA	TRBJ2-2	CASSLWLARGNTGELFF	TGTGCCAGCAGCTTGTGGCTTGCCAGGGGCAATACCGGGGAGCTGTTTTTT
TRBV9	NA	18	few	TRBJ2-3	CASSGDRGGSRGLDTQYF	TGTGCCAGCAGCGGGGATCGTGGGGGGAGCCGGGGTTTGGATACGCAGTATTTT
TRBV2	TRBD1	14	NA	TRBJ2-7	CASLRSGQGIEQYF	TGTGCCAGTCTTCGTAGTGGACAGGGAATCGAGCAGTACTTC
TRBV28	TRBD1	15	NA	TRBJ1-3	CASSDDRASGNTIYF	TGTGCCAGCAGTGATGACAGGGCGTCCGGAAACACCATATATTTT